This is a list of T cell receptor beta chains from one sample in a study of blood T cell repertoires in COVID-19. This table comes from immunoSEQ multiplex PCR, and its TCRdb copy is limited to in-frame clones, with some not included. The table includes some 370,000 clones, almost 90% detected once. Sequencing was performed on peripheral blood. These TCRs come from a man younger than 35 with active or convalescent COVID-19. The CDR3 runs from the conserved cysteine through the conserved F or W. The D gene is left open where the match is weak. Size values are once, few and many counts, or a class for expanded clones, and some rows have none.

TRBJ1-5 once TRBV28 - CASSSTGSNQPQHF TGTGCCAGCAGTAGTACGGGGAGCAATCAGCCCCAGCATTTT
TRBJ1-2 - TRBV5-1 TRBD1 CATTTGQGVGYTF TGCGCCACCACGACAGGGCAAGGTGTCGGCTACACCTTC
TRBJ1-6 few TRBV27 - CASSLVSSPLHF TGTGCCAGCAGCTTAGTGAGTTCACCCCTCCACTTT
TRBJ2-3 - TRBV5-1 - CASSPLLIPDTQYF TGCGCCAGCAGCCCCCTACTGATCCCAGATACGCAGTATTTT
TRBJ2-1 few TRBV6-2/TRBV6-3 TRBD2 CASSYGTSDNEQFF TGTGCCAGCAGTTACGGGACTAGTGACAATGAGCAGTTCTTC
TRBJ2-7 - TRBV4-3 TRBD1 CASSHFLGQGVYEQYF TGCGCCAGCAGCCACTTCCTAGGACAGGGTGTCTACGAGCAGTACTTC
TRBJ2-7 - TRBV30 TRBD2 CAWSPGGGYEQYF TGTGCCTGGAGCCCGGGGGGGGGCTACGAGCAGTACTTC
TRBJ1-3 - TRBV6-6 - CASSIPEAGNTIYF TGTGCCAGCAGCATACCAGAAGCGGGCAACACCATATATTTT
TRBJ1-2 once TRBV3-1/TRBV3-2 - CASSQVGYGYTF TGTGCCAGCAGCCAAGTCGGCTATGGCTACACCTTC
TRBJ2-7 - TRBV9 - CASSVAPDIGEQYF TGTGCCAGCAGCGTAGCTCCGGACATAGGCGAGCAGTACTTC
TRBJ1-2 - TRBV5-1 - CASSLVVQAMAGYTF TGCGCCAGCAGCTTGGTTGTACAGGCGATGGCTGGCTACACCTTC
TRBJ2-6 - TRBV11-2 TRBD1 CASSHFRTGGFGANVLTF TGTGCCAGCAGCCACTTTAGGACAGGGGGCTTTGGGGCCAACGTGCTGACTTTC
TRBJ2-7 - TRBV28 - CASSLSGSHPSYEQYF TGTGCCAGCAGTTTATCCGGGAGTCACCCCTCCTACGAGCAGTACTTC
TRBJ2-1 once TRBV18 TRBD2 CASSPPWLAGAYNEQFF TGTGCCAGCTCACCACCTTGGCTAGCGGGAGCGTACAATGAGCAGTTCTTC